The 4 T cell receptor beta chains below all came from one sample that was sequenced in a study of response to subunit inactivated influenza vaccine. TCRdb re-analysed the RT-PCR reads in MiXCR, keeping a single row per CDR3 protein. The data contain 650,000 to 800,000 distinct CDR3 sequences, about 15% of them singletons. The material was PBMCs from blood, obtained 14 to 15 days before vaccination. These receptors all come from a man in his fifties who received an inactivated influenza vaccine.

This clonotype has a handful of counts. The V and J genes are TRBV28 and TRBJ2-6; D uncertain. The germline V gene encodes CDR1 MDHEN and CDR2 SYDVKM. The CDR3 consists of 18 residues. V dropped 5 bases and J dropped 3 bases, with 20 bases sitting between them. This CDR3 is CASSPLSQQQSGANVLTF. The DNA for the CDR3 is TGTGCCAGCAGTCCCCTATCACAGCAGCAAAGTGGGGCCAACGTCCTGACTTTC.

In this sample, this clonotype turned up a few times. The V and J genes are TRBV6-2 or TRBV6-3 and TRBJ2-5, with 7 bases that match TRBD1. The CDR3 extends over 17 amino acids. V dropped 3 bases and J dropped 1; count of bases not matched to a gene: 11. The germline gives CDR1 MNHEY, CDR2 SVGEGT. The CDR3 DNA sequence: TGTGCCAGCAGTTATTTCCCCGGGACAGATCTCCAAGAGACCCAGTACTTC. Translated, it gives CASSYFPGTDLQETQYF.

The V call is TRBV5-1, the J call TRBJ2-1; 7 bases are shared with TRBD1. V shed 5 bases, J shed 7 bases, and the junction held 12 bases outside the gene matches. The germline V gene has CDR1 SGHRS and CDR2 YFSETQ. The CDR3 is 15 residues long. The CDR3 sequence is CASRPDRVRGNEQFF. The CDR3 DNA sequence: TGCGCCAGCAGACCAGACAGGGTTCGCGGGAATGAGCAGTTCTTC.

The V and J genes are TRBV27 and TRBJ2-7, with 7 bases fitting TRBD2. J was trimmed by 3 bases and V by 5 bases; bases with no gene match: 4. The CDR3 runs to 13 residues. Germline V gene lookup returns CDR1 MNHEY and CDR2 SMNVEV (reference sequence). This CDR3 is CASSLRTSYEQYF. CDR3 in DNA: TGTGCCAGCAGTCTCAGGACTAGCTACGAGCAGTACTTC.